This entry is about one TCR beta chain. Its target is unknown. This specimen comes from a study of OX40 agonist ivuxolimab in advanced cancers. The germline V gene has CDR1 GTSNPN and CDR2 SVGIG (reference sequence). This CDR3 is built from 17 residues. The V and J ends lost 0 bases and 3 bases, in that order; junction bases with no gene match: 11. The method was immunoSEQ multiplex PCR; TCRdb's version includes in-frame clones alone and lacks a portion of them. The sample records approximately 20,000 clones, approximately 78% being singletons. Findings of the study overall: Antigen targets of the expanded peripheral T cells went undetermined.

This material consisted of CD4+ or CD8+ T cells sorted from blood, taken in a trial of the OX40 agonist ivuxolimab. The chain joins TRBV30 to TRBJ1-5; 7 bases fit TRBD1. This clonotype was sampled from an adult with an advanced solid tumor such as melanoma, head and neck, liver or kidney cancer. The CDR3 loop is CAWSVYRGGGDNQPQHF. The CDR3 region has the DNA TGTGCCTGGAGTGTGTACAGGGGAGGAGGCGACAATCAGCCCCAGCATTTT.